Listed here is a single T cell receptor (beta chain). Survey-level immunoSEQ sequencing profiled the TCR beta repertoire. Some clones are missing from TCRdb's copy, which holds only in-frame ones; the method was immunoSEQ multiplex PCR. The sample includes 45,000 to 60,000 clones, about 92% of them seen just once. This CDR3 is 15 amino acids long. Trimming left V 1 base short and J 4 bases short, with 11 bases between. Germline V gene sequence: CDR1 SGHTA, CDR2 FQGNSA. This sequence joins TRBV7-2 and TRBJ2-1; D remains ambiguous. The sequence was collected from a man in his forties with rheumatoid arthritis. The sample taken for sequencing was PBMCs. CDR3: CASSLDTGRYNEQFF. DNA for the CDR3: TGTGCCAGCAGCTTAGATACTGGCAGATACAATGAGCAGTTCTTC.